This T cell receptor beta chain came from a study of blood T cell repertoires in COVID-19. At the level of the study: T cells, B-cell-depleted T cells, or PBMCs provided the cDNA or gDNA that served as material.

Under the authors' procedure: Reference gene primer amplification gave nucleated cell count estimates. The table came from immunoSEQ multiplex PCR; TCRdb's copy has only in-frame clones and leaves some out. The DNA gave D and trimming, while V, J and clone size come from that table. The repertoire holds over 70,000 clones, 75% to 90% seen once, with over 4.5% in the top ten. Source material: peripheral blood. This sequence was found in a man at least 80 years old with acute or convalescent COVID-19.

As DNA, the CDR3 is TGTGCCAGCAGCCCCGGGGCGGGGCAACTCACAGATACGCAGTATTTT. This sequence encodes CASSPGAGQLTDTQYF. The genes are TRBV7-2 and TRBJ2-3, with D maybe TRBD2 (6 bases). The germline gives CDR1 SGHTA, CDR2 FQGNSA. The V and J ends lost 5 bases and 2 bases respectively, with 17 bases between them. CDR3 length: 16 residues.